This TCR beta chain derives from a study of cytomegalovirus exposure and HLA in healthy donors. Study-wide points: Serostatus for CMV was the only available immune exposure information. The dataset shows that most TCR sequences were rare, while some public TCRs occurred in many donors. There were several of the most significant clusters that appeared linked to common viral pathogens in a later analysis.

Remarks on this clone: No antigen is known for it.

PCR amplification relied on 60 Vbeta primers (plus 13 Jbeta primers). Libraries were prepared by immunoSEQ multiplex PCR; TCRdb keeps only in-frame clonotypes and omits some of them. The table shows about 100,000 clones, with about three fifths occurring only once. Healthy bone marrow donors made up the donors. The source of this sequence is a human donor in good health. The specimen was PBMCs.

The CDR3 spells CASSQGLSWTDTQYF. The CDR3 coding sequence is TGTGCCAGCAGCCAGGGGTTATCCTGGACAGATACGCAGTATTTT. The chain combines TRBV7-3 with TRBJ2-3; tentatively, D is TRBD1 (6 bases). This CDR3 is 15 amino acids long. Germline V gives CDR1 SGHTA, CDR2 FQGTGA. Trimming shortened V by 5 bases and J by 3 bases, and 15 bases separated the two germline ends.